This T cell receptor (beta chain) is drawn from a study of cytomegalovirus exposure and HLA in healthy donors. Study-wide results and limits: Researchers counted about 150 TCR beta chains as cytomegalovirus-associated.

PCR involved 60 Vbeta and 13 Jbeta primers. Clones were read by immunoSEQ multiplex PCR, and TCRdb kept only the in-frame ones, dropping some. The data contain over 90,000 clones, roughly 76% of them seen just once; the ten biggest clones take up 15% to 20%. Notes on this clone: No antigen is known for it.

Germline V gene lookup returns CDR1 MNHEY and CDR2 SMNVEV (reference sequence). V gave up 5 bases and J gave up 3 bases, with 10 bases separating them. The CDR3 runs 13 residues. Nominally healthy donors were sampled, though unrecorded immune exposures were likely. The sample taken for sequencing was PBMCs. The clonotype comes from a woman in her sixties or seventies in good health and CMV-seropositive. V gene TRBV27 combines with J gene TRBJ1-2; a weak D match, TRBD1 (6 bases). Written as DNA, the CDR3 is TGTGCCAGCAGTCTACAGGGATACTATGGCTACACCTTC. Translated, it gives CASSLQGYYGYTF.